A single sample gave rise to the 32 T cell receptor beta chains below, sequenced in a study of Graves' ophthalmopathy and Graves' hyperthyroidism. For repertoire sequencing, the TCR beta CDR3 regions were amplified from RNA transcripts. HTBI primers were employed in first-round RT-PCR, then a second-round multiplex PCR followed. In TCRdb, the multiplex PCR reads were re-called with MiXCR into one record per CDR3 protein. The table records about 380,000 distinct CDR3 sequences, 15% of them present only once. Sample: peripheral blood. These receptor sequences come from a woman younger than 35 with stable Graves' hyperthyroidism.

This clonotype was observed many times. The J gene is TRBJ2-2, the V gene TRBV29-1; maybe TRBD1 (5 bases). In germline, CDR1 is SQVTM, CDR2 ANQGSEA. The ends were cut back, 3 bases at V and 6 bases at J, with 5 bases in the middle. This CDR3 spans 11 amino acids. CDR3 in amino acids: CSVDRAGELFF. CDR3 sequence (DNA): TGCAGCGTTGACAGGGCCGGGGAGCTGTTTTTT.

This clonotype came up many times. The chain links TRBV6-1 to TRBJ1-2, with TRBD1 identical over 8 bases. The germline gives CDR1 MNHNS, CDR2 SASEGT. This CDR3 has 16 amino acids. With 5 bases clipped from V and 3 bases from J, the junction kept 11 bases outside the gene matches. The CDR3 protein is CASSPPMTGAYYGYTF. CDR3 in DNA: TGTGCCAGCAGTCCCCCGATGACAGGGGCTTACTATGGCTACACCTTC.

This clonotype was seen many times. This chain uses TRBV2 with TRBJ2-7; TRBD1 or TRBD2 may be the D gene (5 bases each). The germline CDR1 and CDR2 sequences are SNHLY and FYNNEI. The CDR3 is 14 amino acids. V was trimmed by 7 bases and J by 3 bases, leaving 16 bases between them. CDR3 DNA sequence: TGTGCCAGCACTACCGGGACGGCGGTCTACGAGCAGTACTTC. Amino acid sequence: CASTTGTAVYEQYF.

A few counts support this clonotype. The chain employs TRBV7-8 and TRBJ2-5; TRBD1 aligns across 9 bases. This CDR3 contains 13 residues. Germline CDR1 is SGHVS and CDR2 is FQNEAQ. V was clipped by 6 bases and J by 4 bases; unmatched bases: 3. CDR3 sequence reads: CASRSQGAETQYF. CDR3 nucleotides: TGTGCCAGCAGATCACAGGGGGCAGAGACCCAGTACTTC.

The chain couples TRBV7-2 to TRBJ1-1, with no clear D. This CDR3 is built from 13 residues. Trimming stripped 1 base from V and 10 bases from J, with 13 bases between. Germline V CDR1 and CDR2: SGHTA, FQGNSA. The CDR3 region is CASSLEPGPRAFF. In DNA form, the CDR3 reads TGTGCCAGCAGCTTAGAACCGGGCCCTCGAGCTTTCTTT.

This clonotype was counted only a few times. This could be a read error, since a much larger clone is one nucleotide away. V is TRBV7-2 and J is TRBJ1-1; no clear D gene. CDR3 length equals 14 residues. The germline CDR1 and CDR2 sequences are SGHTA and FQGNSA. CDR3 nucleotides: TGTGCCAGCAGCCCCCCAAGGGCGAACACTGAAGCTTGCTTT. This translates into CASSPPRANTEACF.

Many counts were recorded for this clonotype. The chain carries TRBV28 and TRBJ1-2, with D maybe TRBD1 (5 bases). The CDR3 extends over 14 amino acids. From germline, CDR1 is MDHEN and CDR2 SYDVKM. The germline V and J ends were trimmed by 7 bases and 4 bases, with 16 bases remaining between them. The CDR3 is CASNYAGVRYGYTF. The CDR3 nucleotides read TGTGCCAGCAACTACGCGGGGGTTCGCTATGGCTACACCTTC.

The CDR3 reads CASSRTGLNEQYF. CDR3 DNA sequence: TGTGCCAGCAGCCGGACAGGCCTCAACGAGCAGTACTTC. The chain uses TRBV7-2 and TRBJ2-7, with TRBD1 matching over 7 bases. The junction had 6 bases not matched to a gene; V was cut back by 5 bases and J by 5 bases. The CDR3 is 13 residues long. Germline-derived CDR1 and CDR2 are SGHTA and FQGNSA.

This clonotype has a count of ten or more. DNA for the CDR3: TGTGCCAGCAGTTTAGCACAGGGGGATTACTACGAGCAGTACTTC. Protein: CASSLAQGDYYEQYF. The V call is TRBV12-3 or TRBV12-4, the J call TRBJ2-7, with 8 bases fitting TRBD1. The ends lost 0 bases at V and 3 bases at J; junction bases unmatched: 4. CDR3 length: 15 residues.

This clonotype was observed once. The rearrangement links TRBV19 to TRBJ1-6; TRBD1 might be the D (6 bases). The length of the CDR3 is 15 residues. Germline loops: CDR1 LNHDA, CDR2 SQIVND (reference sequence). Trimming took 1 base from V and 8 from J, leaving 12 bases between them. CDR3 region: CASSIADRRHSPLHF. In DNA, the CDR3 is TGTGCCAGTAGTATAGCCGACAGGAGGCATTCACCCCTCCACTTT.

As to this clonotype: The germline gene is not matched at one end of the junction; a read error may be the cause. The J gene is TRBJ1-2, the V gene TRBV5-1; 7 bases map to TRBD1. CDR3 size: 17 residues. Germline V gene lookup returns CDR1 SGHRS and CDR2 YFSETQ. CDR3 loop: CASSLGTGYEANHGYTF. DNA for the CDR3: TGCGCCAGCAGCTTGGGGACAGGATACGAAGCTAACCATGGCTACACCTTC.

This clonotype was observed many times. The chain recombines TRBV18 with TRBJ2-7; no definite D call. V lost 2 bases, J lost 3 bases, and 8 bases lay in between. From germline, CDR1 is KGHSH and CDR2 LQKENI. The CDR3 contains 13 residues. The CDR3 DNA follows: TGTGCCAGCTCACCAACGACGATCTACGAGCAGTACTTC. Its translation is CASSPTTIYEQYF.

This clonotype turned up a few times. A much larger clone differs by one base, so this may be a read error. The chain uses TRBV7-9 and TRBJ1-1, with D hard to call. The V gene lost 7 bases and the J gene lost 4 bases, with 19 bases spanning the gap. This CDR3 has 15 residues. Germline V gives CDR1 SEHNR, CDR2 FQNEAQ (reference sequence). CDR3 DNA sequence: TGTGCCAGCAACTTCTTAAGGGAGTGGAGCACTGAAGCTTTCTTT. It codes for CASNFLREWSTEAFF.

On this clonotype itself: At one of its ends the junction is not consistent with the germline gene, which may arise from a read error. J is TRBJ2-2 and V is TRBV11-2; 9 bases map to TRBD2. CDR3 size: 17 residues. CDR1 is SGHAT, CDR2 FQNNGV, per germline. Written as DNA, the CDR3 is TGTGCCAGCAGCTTTCCTAGCGGGGCGACCAACTCCGGGGATCTGTTTTTT. Translation: CASSFPSGATNSGDLFF.

The chain couples TRBV10-2 to TRBJ1-6, with a weak D call TRBD1 (5 bases). The V end was cut by 8 bases, the J end by 4 bases, with 15 bases between. This CDR3 is 15 amino acids long. Germline CDR1 and CDR2: WSHSY and SAAADI. CDR3 DNA sequence: TGCGCCAGCCGGTTACAGGAAAAATATAATTCACCCCTCCACTTT. This gives the protein CASRLQEKYNSPLHF.

This clonotype was seen at least ten times. The chain links TRBV7-8 to TRBJ1-6; TRBD1 aligns across 8 bases. CDR3 size: 13 residues. Germline V gene sequence: CDR1 SGHVS, CDR2 FQNEAQ. The trim removed 5 bases at V and 10 bases at J, leaving 4 bases unmatched. The CDR3 bases are TGTGCCAGCAGCAACGCAGGGGGCTCACCCCTCCACTTT. This sequence encodes CASSNAGGSPLHF.

The chain links TRBV5-1 to TRBJ1-2; D possibly corresponds to TRBD1 (6 bases). The ends were cut back, 4 bases at V and 5 bases at J, with 18 bases in the middle. This CDR3 spans 15 amino acids. Germline lookup yields CDR1 SGHRS and CDR2 YFSETQ. CDR3 amino acids: CASSPEWGLSYGYTF. The CDR3 DNA is TGCGCCAGCAGCCCAGAATGGGGGCTTTCATATGGCTACACCTTC. The full variable domain, completed using reference TRBV5-1 and TRBJ1-2, is KAGVTQTPRYLIKTRGQQVTLSCSPISGHRSVSWYQQTPGQGLQFLFEYFSETQRNKGNFPGRFSGRQFSNSRSEMNVSTLELGDSALYLCASSPEWGLSYGYTFGSGTRLTVV.

On this clonotype: With a much larger clone just one base away, this may be a read error. The gene calls are TRBV6-1 and TRBJ1-2; no definite D call. Germline V CDR1 and CDR2: MNHNS, SASEGT. The CDR3 extends over 14 amino acids. CDR3 protein: CASRDRTLWDGYAF. The CDR3 DNA sequence: TGTGCCAGCAGGGACCGGACGCTATGGGATGGCTACGCCTTC.

This clonotype was counted ten times or more. The V gene is TRBV19, the J gene TRBJ1-5; D might be TRBD1 (5 bases). This CDR3 has 15 residues. Deletions cut 5 bases from V and 2 bases from J, with 13 bases between. The germline V gene encodes CDR1 LNHDA and CDR2 SQIVND (reference sequence). CDR3 amino acids: CASSFHRFGNQPQHF. CDR3 bases: TGTGCCAGTAGTTTTCACAGGTTTGGCAATCAGCCCCAGCATTTT.

This clonotype was seen once. This chain links TRBV11-2 with TRBJ2-2; a possible D gene is TRBD2 (6 bases). V gave up 2 bases and J gave up 4 bases, with 14 bases separating them. Germline V gene data show CDR1 as SGHAT and CDR2 as FQNNGV. CDR3 size: 16 residues. The chain's CDR3 is CASSLYPGDVTGELFF. The CDR3 DNA reads TGTGCCAGCAGCTTATATCCGGGAGACGTCACCGGGGAGCTGTTTTTT.

There are many counts of this clonotype. This chain connects TRBV7-9 to TRBJ2-1, with no clear D. V dropped 3 bases and J dropped 5 bases, with 11 bases sitting between them. CDR1 and CDR2 from the germline V gene are SEHNR and FQNEAQ (reference sequence). The CDR3 runs 14 residues. The CDR3 region has the DNA TGTGCCAGCAGCTTCGGCGGCAGCGACAATGAGCAGTTCTTC. This translates into CASSFGGSDNEQFF.

This clonotype was seen at least ten times. The chain recombines TRBV19 with TRBJ2-5; D not certain. V lost 4 bases and J 6 bases, leaving 6 bases between the germline ends. The germline CDR1 and CDR2 sequences are LNHDA and SQIVND (reference sequence). There are 11 residues in the CDR3. CDR3 amino acids: CASSTGKTQYF. In DNA, the CDR3 is TGTGCCAGTAGTACTGGAAAGACCCAGTACTTC.

The J gene is TRBJ2-5, the V gene TRBV18; D remains ambiguous. The CDR3 spans 15 residues. CDR1 is KGHSH, CDR2 LQKENI, per germline. Trimming cost V 5 bases and J 0 bases, with 13 bases left between them. CDR3 coding DNA: TGTGCCAGCTCAGGTCCTCCGGGCCACCAAGAGACCCAGTACTTC. The encoded protein is CASSGPPGHQETQYF.

This clonotype was counted at least ten times. The chain couples TRBV12-3 or TRBV12-4 to TRBJ1-1, with D possibly being TRBD1 (6 bases). V was cut by 1 base and J by 5 bases, with 11 bases left in between. This CDR3 region has 14 residues. The CDR3 coding sequence is TGTGCCAGCAGTTTAGTCGGCCAGGGGACTGAAGCTTTCTTT. Protein product: CASSLVGQGTEAFF.

This clonotype was recorded many times. The chain is built from TRBV6-5 and TRBJ1-2; TRBD1 might be the D (6 bases). V was clipped by 7 bases and J by 4 bases, with 13 bases between them. This CDR3 is 13 amino acids long. Germline CDR1 reads MNHEY; CDR2 reads SVGAGI. In DNA, the CDR3 is TGTGCCAGCAAGGGGGGCGGACGCTATGGCTACACCTTC. Protein: CASKGGGRYGYTF.

This clonotype occurred many times. The chain carries TRBV12-3 or TRBV12-4 and TRBJ2-7; 11 bases are shared with TRBD1. V shed 0 bases, J shed 0 bases, and the junction held 4 bases outside the gene matches. This CDR3 has 17 residues. The CDR3 here is CASSLALGQGGSYEQYF. The CDR3 DNA reads as TGTGCCAGCAGTTTAGCGCTGGGACAGGGGGGCTCCTACGAGCAGTACTTC.

This clonotype was detected many times. The genes are TRBV7-3 and TRBJ1-1; D possibly corresponds to TRBD1 (5 bases). This CDR3 contains 14 residues. Germline lookup yields CDR1 SGHTA and CDR2 FQGTGA. Trimming left V 4 bases short and J 3 bases short, with 12 bases between. The CDR3 bases are TGTGCCAGCAGCTCCCACTCGGGGGACACTGAAGCTTTCTTT. Protein: CASSSHSGDTEAFF. Using reference TRBV7-3 and TRBJ1-1 for the parts outside the CDR3, the full variable domain is GAGVSQTPSNKVTEKGKYVELRCDPISGHTALYWYRQSLGQGPEFLIYFQGTGAADDSGLPNDRFFAVRPEGSVSTLKIQRTERGDSAVYLCASSSHSGDTEAFFGQGTRLTVV.

This clonotype has a handful of counts. V usage is TRBV20-1 and J usage is TRBJ1-5; 7 bases align to TRBD1. In germline, CDR1 is DFQATT, CDR2 SNEGSKA (reference sequence). V was clipped by 1 base and J by 1 base; unmatched bases: 25. The CDR3 consists of 22 residues. The CDR3 DNA reads as TGCAGTGCTAGAGGTCCCCCCCGCCGAGCACAGGGGCCACATATCAGCAATCAGCCCCAGCATTTT. Amino acid sequence: CSARGPPRRAQGPHISNQPQHF.

V and J are TRBV11-2 and TRBJ2-5; D not resolved. V was shortened by 6 bases and J by 4 bases, with 15 bases between the two germline ends. Germline V lookup: CDR1 SGHAT, CDR2 FQNNGV. This CDR3 comprises 14 residues. In DNA, the CDR3 is TGTGCCAGCAGTGACATCGGCAGGACAGAGACCCAGTACTTC. It encodes CASSDIGRTETQYF.

The J gene is TRBJ1-1, the V gene TRBV7-9; D remains unclear. Trimming pared 5 bases from V and 4 bases from J, leaving 17 bases between. The germline gives CDR1 SEHNR, CDR2 FQNEAQ (reference sequence). The CDR3 is 15 residues long. The CDR3 loop reads CASSKATGAGTEAFF. The CDR3, as DNA: TGTGCCAGCAGCAAGGCGACGGGCGCGGGCACTGAAGCTTTCTTT.

This clonotype was seen once. This sequence joins TRBV28 and TRBJ1-5; D is perhaps TRBD1 (5 bases). Between the trimmed V and J ends, which lost 3 bases and 7 bases, there was a span of 16 bases. The germline gives CDR1 MDHEN, CDR2 SYDVKM. The CDR3 extends over 15 amino acids. For the CDR3, the DNA is TGTGCCAGCAGTTTGCTTCCGGGGCTGATACAGCCCCAGCATTTT. Translation gives CASSLLPGLIQPQHF.

This clonotype was seen many times. V gene TRBV6-2 or TRBV6-3 combines with J gene TRBJ2-5; the D is unclear. There are 14 residues in the CDR3. Germline-derived CDR1 and CDR2 are MNHEY and SVGEGT. The germline V and J ends were trimmed by 4 bases and 5 bases, with 14 bases remaining between them. The CDR3 coding sequence is TGTGCCAGCAGTTTTGGGCCCCCACAGGAGACCCAGTACTTC. Translating it yields CASSFGPPQETQYF.